Listed here are 20 T cell receptor beta chains from one sample, sequenced in a study of blood T cell repertoires in COVID-19. Sequenced by immunoSEQ multiplex PCR; TCRdb stores in-frame clones only, minus some. Altogether 190,000 or so clones are present, less than 80% being singletons, with the ten largest covering roughly 14%. The specimen sequenced was peripheral blood. These receptors all stem from a man aged 50 or older who had recovered from COVID-19.

This chain joins TRBV28 and TRBJ2-7, with TRBD2 matching over 12 bases. Germline V gene data show CDR1 as MDHEN and CDR2 as SYDVKM. This CDR3 is 15 amino acids long. The V segment lost 5 bases and the J segment 7 bases; nucleotides outside the gene matches: 9. This CDR3 reads CASSNLAGGMGEQYF. Here the CDR3 DNA reads TGTGCCAGCAGTAATCTAGCGGGAGGGATGGGGGAGCAGTACTTC. The variable domain in full, completed from reference TRBV28 and TRBJ2-7, reads DVKVTQSSRYLVKRTGEKVFLECVQDMDHENMFWYRQDPGLGLRLIYFSYDVKMKEKGDIPEGYSVSREKKERFSLILESASTNQTSMYLCASSNLAGGMGEQYFGPGTRLTVT.

This chain links TRBV6-5 with TRBJ2-1; D is perhaps TRBD1 (6 bases). Germline CDR1 MNHEY, CDR2 SVGAGI. Trimming shortened V by 6 bases and J by 11 bases, and 14 bases separated the two germline ends. This CDR3 has 12 residues. The CDR3 region is CASSEDSLKQFF. CDR3 bases: TGTGCCAGCAGCGAGGACAGTCTTAAGCAGTTCTTC.

In its sample, this clone was seen a few times. This chain joins TRBV6-5 and TRBJ2-2; D possibly corresponds to TRBD1 (6 bases). Trimming took off 4 bases at V and 3 bases at J, with 15 bases between the two ends. The CDR3 has 16 residues. Germline CDR1 MNHEY, CDR2 SVGAGI. The CDR3: CASSWATGLDTGELFF. The CDR3 DNA reads as TGTGCCAGCAGTTGGGCAACAGGGTTGGACACCGGGGAGCTGTTTTTT.

V usage is TRBV9 and J usage is TRBJ2-7, with D tentatively TRBD2 (5 bases). Trimming removed 4 bases from V and 2 bases from J, with 13 bases in between. CDR3 length: 14 amino acids. The germline V gene has CDR1 SGDLS and CDR2 YYNGEE. Here the CDR3 DNA reads TGTGCCAGCAGCCCGGAGGTCTTTACCTACGAGCAGTACTTC. Translating gives CASSPEVFTYEQYF. Full variable domain (outside the CDR3, taken from reference TRBV9 and TRBJ2-7): DSGVTQTPKHLITATGQRVTLRCSPRSGDLSVYWYQQSLDQGLQFLIQYYNGEERAKGNILERFSAQQFPDLHSELNLSSLELGDSALYFCASSPEVFTYEQYFGPGTRLTVT.

The chain recombines TRBV3-1 (or the pseudogene TRBV3-2) with TRBJ2-3; the match to TRBD2 covers 9 bases. This CDR3 has 18 amino acids. The germline CDR1 and CDR2 sequences are LGHDT and YNNKEL (reference sequence). The V gene end was trimmed by 0 bases and the J gene end by 2 bases; junction bases not matched to a gene: 9. CDR3 sequence reads: CASSQDFPAGGLTDTQYF. CDR3 nucleotide sequence: TGTGCCAGCAGCCAAGATTTCCCAGCGGGAGGCCTCACAGATACGCAGTATTTT.

J is TRBJ2-7 and V is TRBV11-3, with TRBD1 identical over 7 bases. This CDR3 is built from 13 residues. Germline V lookup: CDR1 SGHNT, CDR2 YENEEA. After removal of 5 bases from V and 3 bases from J, the junction contained 4 bases not matched to a gene. CDR3 region: CASSLHRGYEQYF. CDR3 coding DNA: TGTGCCAGCAGCCTCCACAGGGGCTACGAGCAGTACTTC.

The V gene is TRBV6-1, the J gene TRBJ1-2, with D maybe TRBD1 (5 bases). In germline, CDR1 is MNHNS, CDR2 SASEGT. The CDR3 runs 14 residues. V was pared by 0 bases and J by 8 bases, with 13 bases between. CDR3 DNA sequence: TGTGCCAGCAGTGAAGCGCCAGGGCGAGGCGGCTACACCTTC. Translation: CASSEAPGRGGYTF.

The CDR3 DNA is TGCAGCGTCGAACTAGCGCCCTCCGGGGATGAGCAGTTCTTC. Its translation: CSVELAPSGDEQFF. This chain uses TRBV29-1 with TRBJ2-1, with 7 bases identical to TRBD2. Losses at the gene ends were 6 bases for V and 8 bases for J; bases not matched to a gene: 13. Germline CDR1 and CDR2: SQVTM and ANQGSEA. The CDR3 is 14 amino acids.

The chain carries TRBV19 and TRBJ1-1; 11 positions match TRBD1. The germline CDR1 and CDR2 sequences are LNHDA and SQIVND (reference sequence). This CDR3 spans 14 amino acids. V gave up 3 bases and J gave up 7 bases; unmatched junction bases: 4. The CDR3 spells CASSIGQGASEAFF. The CDR3 DNA reads as TGTGCCAGTAGTATTGGACAGGGGGCGAGTGAAGCTTTCTTT.

In this sample, this clone turned up a few times. The chain uses TRBV30 and TRBJ2-3; TRBD1 is a possible D gene (5 bases). The CDR3 consists of 16 residues. The germline CDR1 and CDR2 sequences are GTSNPN and SVGIG (reference sequence). Trimming removed 8 bases at V and 1 base at J, with 22 bases between. CDR3 DNA sequence: TGTGCCGGGGAATTCCAGTCAGGGTTGCGCACAGATACGCAGTATTTT. Translating gives CAGEFQSGLRTDTQYF.

This clone was detected only a few times. The CDR3 coding sequence is TGTGCCAGCAGCTTAGGGGACAGGGAAGGCACTGAAGCTTTCTTT. It codes for CASSLGDREGTEAFF. The chain couples TRBV5-4 to TRBJ1-1, with 9 bases lining up with TRBD1. The CDR3 is 15 residues long. The trim removed 2 bases at V and 4 bases at J, leaving 6 bases unmatched. Germline CDR1 reads SGHNT; CDR2 reads YYREEE (reference sequence).

The chain recombines TRBV7-9 with TRBJ2-1, with TRBD1 matching 8 bases. Germline V gene data show CDR1 as SEHNR and CDR2 as FQNEAQ (reference sequence). V shed 3 bases and J 3 bases; nucleotides not matched to a gene: 1. The CDR3 contains 14 residues. CDR3 region: CASSFTGGYNEQFF. The CDR3 bases are TGTGCCAGCAGCTTTACAGGGGGCTACAATGAGCAGTTCTTC.

The CDR3 coding sequence is TGTGCCAGCAGACCAGACCGGGCAGATACGCAGTATTTT. It specifies CASRPDRADTQYF. The chain recombines TRBV5-4 with TRBJ2-3, with D unresolved. V was cut by 5 bases and J by 4 bases, with 11 bases left in between. The germline gives CDR1 SGHNT, CDR2 YYREEE (reference sequence). The CDR3 runs 13 residues.

The chain links TRBV30 to TRBJ1-5; the D gene is possibly TRBD1 (5 bases). CDR1 is GTSNPN and CDR2 is SVGIG in the germline V gene (reference sequence). The CDR3 runs 15 residues. Trimming cost V 6 bases and J 3 bases, with 18 bases left between them. CDR3 protein: CACTGPGGSNQPQHF. DNA for the CDR3: TGTGCCTGTACGGGCCCCGGGGGGTCCAATCAGCCCCAGCATTTT.

The chain uses TRBV15 and TRBJ2-1; D possibly corresponds to TRBD1 (5 bases). Trimming left V 1 base short and J 7 bases short, with 29 bases between. The CDR3 length is 20 residues. Germline V lookup: CDR1 LNHNV, CDR2 YYDKDF (reference sequence). The CDR3 DNA reads TGTGCCACCAGCAGAGGGGTTGATAAGGGGATTGGACGAAAGAGTAATGAGCAGTTCTTC. This gives the protein CATSRGVDKGIGRKSNEQFF.

This chain joins TRBV27 and TRBJ2-2; 7 nucleotides align to TRBD2. The germline V gene encodes CDR1 MNHEY and CDR2 SMNVEV (reference sequence). J was trimmed by 0 bases and V by 8 bases; bases with no gene match: 12. The CDR3 sequence is 17 residues long. CDR3 residues: CASARIAGIANTGELFF. DNA for the CDR3: TGTGCCAGCGCCCGTATAGCGGGTATAGCGAACACCGGGGAGCTGTTTTTT.

By proportion, this clone is large. This chain links TRBV6-2 or TRBV6-3 with TRBJ2-3; possible D gene TRBD2, 5 bases. CDR1 is MNHEY, CDR2 SVGEGT, per germline. Trimming took 5 bases from V and 0 from J, leaving 15 bases between them. The CDR3 totals 16 residues. The CDR3 protein is CASSQITRTSTDTQYF. The CDR3 nucleotides are TGTGCCAGCAGTCAAATAACTAGGACTAGCACAGATACGCAGTATTTT.

The chain combines TRBV20-1 with TRBJ1-2, with a possible D match to TRBD1 (6 bases). The V end was cut by 5 bases, the J end by 8 bases, with 12 bases between. The CDR3 consists of 11 residues. From germline, CDR1 is DFQATT and CDR2 SNEGSKA (reference sequence). The CDR3 is CSAPDRSGYTF. Here the CDR3 DNA reads TGCAGTGCTCCGGACAGATCCGGCTACACCTTC.

This clone came up once. The chain couples TRBV6-2 or TRBV6-3 to TRBJ2-7; maybe TRBD2 (5 bases). Trimming removed 5 bases from V and 2 bases from J, with 22 bases in between. In germline, CDR1 is MNHEY, CDR2 SVGEGT. The length of the CDR3 is 17 residues. CDR3 nucleotides: TGTGCCAGCAGTGACCAAGCCCCGGGGTGGGGAACCTACGAGCAGTACTTC. The encoded protein is CASSDQAPGWGTYEQYF.

This chain joins TRBV19 and TRBJ2-5; 11 nucleotides match TRBD2. The CDR3 extends over 17 amino acids. Germline lookup yields CDR1 LNHDA and CDR2 SQIVND (reference sequence). Germline trimming cut 4 bases from V and 3 bases from J; bases unmatched to any gene: 10. CDR3 sequence reads: CASSKSSGLAVKETQYF. The CDR3 DNA reads as TGTGCCAGTAGTAAAAGCTCGGGACTAGCGGTCAAAGAGACCCAGTACTTC.